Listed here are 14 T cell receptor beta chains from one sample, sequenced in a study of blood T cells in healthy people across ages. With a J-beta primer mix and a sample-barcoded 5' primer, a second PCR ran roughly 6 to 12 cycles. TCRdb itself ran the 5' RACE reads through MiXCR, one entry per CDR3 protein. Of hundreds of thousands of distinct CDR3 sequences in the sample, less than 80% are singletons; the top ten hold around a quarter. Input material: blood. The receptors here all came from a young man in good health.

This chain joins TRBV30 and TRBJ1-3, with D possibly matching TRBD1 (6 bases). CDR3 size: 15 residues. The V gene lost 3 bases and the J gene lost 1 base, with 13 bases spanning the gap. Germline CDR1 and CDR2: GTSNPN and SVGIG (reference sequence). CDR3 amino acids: CAWRRGVSSGNTIYF. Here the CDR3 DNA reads TGTGCCTGGAGAAGGGGGGTCTCTTCTGGAAACACCATATATTTT.

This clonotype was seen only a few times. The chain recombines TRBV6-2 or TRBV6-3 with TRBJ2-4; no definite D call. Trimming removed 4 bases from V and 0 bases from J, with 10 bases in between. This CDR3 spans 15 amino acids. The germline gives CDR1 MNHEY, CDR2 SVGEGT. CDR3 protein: CASSFQRVAKNIQYF. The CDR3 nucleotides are TGTGCCAGCAGTTTCCAACGGGTAGCCAAAAACATTCAGTACTTC.

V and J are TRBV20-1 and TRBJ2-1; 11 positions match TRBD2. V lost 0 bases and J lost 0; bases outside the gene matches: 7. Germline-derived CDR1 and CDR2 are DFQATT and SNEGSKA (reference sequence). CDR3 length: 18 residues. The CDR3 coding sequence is TGCAGTGCTAGAGATTGGCTAGCGGGGGGATCCTCCTACAATGAGCAGTTCTTC. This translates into CSARDWLAGGSSYNEQFF.

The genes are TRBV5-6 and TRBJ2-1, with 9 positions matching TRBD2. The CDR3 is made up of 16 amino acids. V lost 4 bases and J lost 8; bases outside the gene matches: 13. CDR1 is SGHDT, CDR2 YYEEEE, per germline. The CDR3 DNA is TGTGCCAGCAGCACCCCAAGGGCTAGCGGGGCTCATGAGCAGTTCTTC. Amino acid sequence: CASSTPRASGAHEQFF.

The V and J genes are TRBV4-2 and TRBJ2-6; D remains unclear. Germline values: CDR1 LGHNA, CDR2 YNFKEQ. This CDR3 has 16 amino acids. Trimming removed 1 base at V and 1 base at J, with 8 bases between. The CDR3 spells CASSQGTRSGANVLTF. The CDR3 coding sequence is TGTGCCAGCAGCCAAGGAACCAGGTCTGGGGCCAACGTCCTGACTTTC.

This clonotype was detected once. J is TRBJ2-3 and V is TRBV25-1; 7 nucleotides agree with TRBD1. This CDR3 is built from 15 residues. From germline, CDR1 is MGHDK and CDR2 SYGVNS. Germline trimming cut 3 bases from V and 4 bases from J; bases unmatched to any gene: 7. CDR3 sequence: CASSETGYLSDTQYF. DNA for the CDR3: TGTGCCAGCAGTGAGACAGGGTATTTGTCAGATACGCAGTATTTT.

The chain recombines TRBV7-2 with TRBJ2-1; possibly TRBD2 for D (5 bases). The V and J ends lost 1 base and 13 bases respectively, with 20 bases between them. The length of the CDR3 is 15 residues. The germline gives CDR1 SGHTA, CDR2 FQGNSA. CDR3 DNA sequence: TGTGCCAGCAGCTTAGGGGCCCCGGGGTTTTTAGGTCAGTTCTTC. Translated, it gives CASSLGAPGFLGQFF.

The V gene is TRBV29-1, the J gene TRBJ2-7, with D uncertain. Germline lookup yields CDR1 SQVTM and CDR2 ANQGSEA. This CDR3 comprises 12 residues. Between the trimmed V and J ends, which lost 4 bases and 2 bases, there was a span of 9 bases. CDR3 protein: CSVARPPYEQYF. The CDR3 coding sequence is TGCAGCGTTGCCAGGCCGCCCTACGAGCAGTACTTC.

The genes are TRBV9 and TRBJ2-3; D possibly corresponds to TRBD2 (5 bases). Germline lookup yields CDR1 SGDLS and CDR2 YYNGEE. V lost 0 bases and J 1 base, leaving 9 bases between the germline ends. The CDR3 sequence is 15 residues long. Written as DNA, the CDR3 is TGTGCCAGCAGCGTAGTTAATAGCGGCACAGATACGCAGTATTTT. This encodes CASSVVNSGTDTQYF.

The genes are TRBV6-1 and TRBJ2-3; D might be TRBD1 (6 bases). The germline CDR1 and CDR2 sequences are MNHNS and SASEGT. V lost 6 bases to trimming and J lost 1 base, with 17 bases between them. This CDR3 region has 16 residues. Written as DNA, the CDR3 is TGTGCCAGCAGCACCGGACAGTTACGGGGCACAGATACGCAGTATTTT. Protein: CASSTGQLRGTDTQYF.

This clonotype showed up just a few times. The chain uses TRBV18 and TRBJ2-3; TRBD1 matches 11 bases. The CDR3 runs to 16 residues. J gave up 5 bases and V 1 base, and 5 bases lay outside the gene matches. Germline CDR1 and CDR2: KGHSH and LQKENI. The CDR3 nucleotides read TGTGCCAGCTCACCACGGACAGGGGGCTCTGAAGATACGCAGTATTTT. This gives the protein CASSPRTGGSEDTQYF.

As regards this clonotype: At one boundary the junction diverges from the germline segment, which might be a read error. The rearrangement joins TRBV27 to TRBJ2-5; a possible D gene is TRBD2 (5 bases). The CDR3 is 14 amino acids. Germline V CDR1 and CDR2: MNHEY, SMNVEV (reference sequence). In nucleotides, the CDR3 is TGTGCCGGCAGGCTAACTAGGTTCCAAGAGACCCAGTACTTC. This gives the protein CAGRLTRFQETQYF.

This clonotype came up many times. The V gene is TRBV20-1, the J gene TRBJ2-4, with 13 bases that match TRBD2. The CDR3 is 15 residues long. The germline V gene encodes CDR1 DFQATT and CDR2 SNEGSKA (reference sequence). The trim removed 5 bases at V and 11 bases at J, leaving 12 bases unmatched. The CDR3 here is CSAGGTSGEDGVQYF. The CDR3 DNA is TGCAGTGCTGGTGGGACTAGCGGGGAGGACGGGGTTCAGTACTTC.

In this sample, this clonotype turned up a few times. Here the CDR3 DNA reads TGTGCCAGCAGTTACTCAGGTAGCAACACAGATACGCAGTATTTT. This translates into CASSYSGSNTDTQYF. V gene TRBV6-5 combines with J gene TRBJ2-3; D unclear. V was clipped by 0 bases and J by 2 bases, with 9 bases between them. From germline, CDR1 is MNHEY and CDR2 SVGAGI. The CDR3 consists of 15 residues.